This is a list of T cell receptor beta chains from one sample in a study of molecular identifiers for immune sequencing clone quantification. TCRdb reprocessed the PCR reads with MiXCR, giving one entry per CDR3 protein. The profile shows approximately 550,000 distinct CDR3 sequences, about 21% of them singletons. The sequenced material came from naive CD8+ T cells from blood, with Jurkat cell RNA spiked in. Receptor source: a human donor in good health. Some libraries in this study had Jurkat cell RNA spiked in. Each CDR3 is given with its conserved first and last residue.

J gene | V gene | CDR3 protein
TRBJ2-7 | TRBV14 | CASSPLAGGPHEQYF
TRBJ1-1 | TRBV6-2/TRBV6-3 | CASSARGMDRVTEAFF
TRBJ2-1 | TRBV5-5 | CASSLFRQGVREQFF
TRBJ2-3 | TRBV11-2 | CASSAIGGISTDTQYF
TRBJ1-1 | TRBV6-2/TRBV6-3 | CASSWGYTEAFF
TRBJ1-2 | TRBV27 | CASSLIAGDYGYTF
TRBJ1-1 | TRBV5-1 | CASSAGGQGAPEAFF
TRBJ2-2 | TRBV7-9 | CASSLAGNTNTGELFF
TRBJ1-5 | TRBV6-2/TRBV6-3 | CASSYSLAGEVGNQPQHF
TRBJ2-3 | TRBV15 | CATSPVISTDTQYF
TRBJ2-1 | TRBV14 | CASSQGTSGTYNEQFF
TRBJ1-5 | TRBV28 | CASSPVAGQPQHF
TRBJ1-5 | TRBV19 | CASSPGGRSNQPQHF
TRBJ2-7 | TRBV7-9 | CASAGTGAPYEQYF
TRBJ1-6 | TRBV21-1 | CASSKFGDKYRSSYNSPLHF
TRBJ1-2 | TRBV29-1 | CSVDGGNQGGYGYTF
TRBJ2-5 | TRBV28 | CASSLGVGTGAQETQYF
TRBJ2-1 | TRBV6-5 | CASSYTKSLYLLF
TRBJ1-5 | TRBV12-5 | CASGYTGSNQPQHF
TRBJ2-7 | TRBV19 | CASSVSSGPSYEQYF
TRBJ2-3 | TRBV12-3/TRBV12-4 | CASSADQNTQYF
TRBJ2-1 | TRBV5-4 | CASSLEGGEQFF
TRBJ2-3 | TRBV5-5 | CASSLMLTDTQYF
TRBJ2-7 | TRBV9 | CASSGGGQGYFEQYF
TRBJ2-1 | TRBV4-1 | CASSQLPYNEQFF
TRBJ2-7 | TRBV20-1 | CSASAGRTYEQYF
TRBJ2-7 | TRBV29-1 | CSVSRGPSAEQYF
TRBJ1-1 | TRBV7-9 | CASSFLSGDAEAFF
TRBJ2-7 | TRBV5-3 | CASADRESYEQYF
TRBJ2-3 | TRBV28 | CASSLSSGSLSTDTQYF
TRBJ2-3 | TRBV7-9 | CASSVAYTDTQYF
TRBJ2-3 | TRBV12-3/TRBV12-4 | CAGSPRWGEGADTQYF
TRBJ2-7 | TRBV30 | CAWSVGEPAEQYF
TRBJ2-5 | TRBV30 | CAWTRRGLETQYF
TRBJ1-1 | TRBV4-3 | CASSQDRIPNTEAFF
TRBJ2-3 | TRBV20-1 | CSAREETSTDTQYF
TRBJ1-1 | TRBV12-3/TRBV12-4 | CASSLTDRGTGEAFF
TRBJ2-6 | TRBV19 | CASSIELRGSGANVLTF
TRBJ2-1 | TRBV30 | CAWSVKWQYNEQFF
TRBJ2-2 | TRBV6-1 | CASEVGGTGELFF
TRBJ2-7 | TRBV4-3 | CASSPWGSNEQYF
TRBJ2-1 | TRBV7-6 | CASSPRDFSSYNEQFF
TRBJ2-5 | TRBV12-3/TRBV12-4 | CASRAPSRETQYF
TRBJ2-3 | TRBV20-1 | CSAREPGPDTQYF